The subject of this entry is one T cell receptor (beta chain). This CDR3 region has 15 residues. Trimming at V came to 4 bases and at J to 0 bases, leaving 5 bases not matched to a gene. The germline CDR1 and CDR2 sequences are SGHRS and YFSETQ. This specimen belongs to a study of blood T cell repertoires in COVID-19. In the study overall: Sites in the United States, Italy and Spain provided acute and convalescent COVID-19 samples.

The authors' processing: The authors estimated nucleated cell counts from reference gene primer amplification. TCRdb's table, derived via immunoSEQ multiplex PCR, lists solely in-frame clones and lacks some. V, J and clone size are taken as reported in that table, and D and trimming were inferred from the DNA itself. This sample has around 65,000 clones, with about 80% found just once. This TCR was sampled from a man at least 80 years old with active COVID-19. V is TRBV5-1 and J is TRBJ2-3, with 7 nucleotides matching TRBD1. The source material was peripheral blood. Written as DNA, the CDR3 is TGCGCCAGCAGCCCCAGGGACAGAAGCACAGATACGCAGTATTTT. This sequence encodes CASSPRDRSTDTQYF.